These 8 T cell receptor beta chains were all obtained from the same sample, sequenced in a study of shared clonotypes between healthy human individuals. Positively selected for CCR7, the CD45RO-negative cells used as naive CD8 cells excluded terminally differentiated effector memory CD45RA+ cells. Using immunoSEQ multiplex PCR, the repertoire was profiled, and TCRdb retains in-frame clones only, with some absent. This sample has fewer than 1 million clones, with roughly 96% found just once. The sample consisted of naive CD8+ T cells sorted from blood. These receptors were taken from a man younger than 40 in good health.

The CDR3, as DNA: TGTGCCAGCAGCCAGGAGACAGGGTCCGGGGAGCTGTTTTTT. It is translated as CASSQETGSGELFF. This rearrangement joins TRBV11-2 to TRBJ2-2, with 7 bases fitting TRBD1. The ends lost 5 bases at V and 6 bases at J; junction bases unmatched: 6. This CDR3 has 14 amino acids. Germline values: CDR1 SGHAT, CDR2 FQNNGV.

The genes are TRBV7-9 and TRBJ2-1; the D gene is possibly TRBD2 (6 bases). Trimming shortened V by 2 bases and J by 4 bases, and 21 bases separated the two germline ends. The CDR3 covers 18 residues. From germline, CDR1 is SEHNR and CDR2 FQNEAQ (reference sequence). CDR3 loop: CASSLPFRATRNYNEQFF. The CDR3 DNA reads TGTGCCAGCAGCTTACCTTTTAGGGCGACTAGGAATTACAATGAGCAGTTCTTC.

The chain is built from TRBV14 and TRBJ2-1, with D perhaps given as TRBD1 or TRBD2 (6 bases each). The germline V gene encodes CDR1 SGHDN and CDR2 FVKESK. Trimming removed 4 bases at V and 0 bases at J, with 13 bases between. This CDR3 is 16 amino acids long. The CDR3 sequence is CASSPGADSSYNEQFF. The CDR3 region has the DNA TGTGCCAGCAGCCCGGGAGCGGACAGCTCCTACAATGAGCAGTTCTTC.

CDR3 coding DNA: TGTGCCAGCAGCTTATTTCGGGAGGAAGTCTACGAGCAGTACTTC. Amino acid sequence: CASSLFREEVYEQYF. The chain uses TRBV7-9 and TRBJ2-7; 7 nucleotides align to TRBD2. Trimming at V came to 2 bases and at J to 3 bases, leaving 7 bases not matched to a gene. CDR1 and CDR2 from the germline V gene are SEHNR and FQNEAQ (reference sequence). CDR3 size: 15 residues. The whole variable domain, remainder taken from reference TRBV7-9 and TRBJ2-7, is DTGVSQNPRHKITKRGQNVTFRCDPISEHNRLYWYRQTLGQGPEFLTYFQNEAQLEKSRLLSDRFSAERPKGSFSTLEIQRTEQGDSAMYLCASSLFREEVYEQYFGPGTRLTVT.

The CDR3 protein is CASSQDTLTYEQYF. CDR3 coding DNA: TGCGCCAGCAGCCAAGATACTCTTACCTACGAGCAGTACTTC. The gene calls are TRBV4-3 and TRBJ2-7; D gene unclear. The germline gives CDR1 LGHNA, CDR2 YSLEER. CDR3 length: 14 residues. V lost 0 bases and J 2 bases, leaving 8 bases between the germline ends.

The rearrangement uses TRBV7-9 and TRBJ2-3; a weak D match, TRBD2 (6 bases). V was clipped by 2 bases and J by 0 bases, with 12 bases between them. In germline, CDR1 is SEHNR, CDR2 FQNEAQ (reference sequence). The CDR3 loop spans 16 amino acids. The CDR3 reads CASSLRDSPSTDTQYF. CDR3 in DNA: TGTGCCAGCAGCTTAAGGGACTCCCCTAGCACAGATACGCAGTATTTT.

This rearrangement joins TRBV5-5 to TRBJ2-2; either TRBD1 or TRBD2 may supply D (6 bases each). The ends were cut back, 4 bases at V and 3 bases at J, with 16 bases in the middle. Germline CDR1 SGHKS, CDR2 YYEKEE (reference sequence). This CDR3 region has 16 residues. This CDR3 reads CASSVMEGVDTGELFF. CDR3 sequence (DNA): TGTGCCAGCAGCGTAATGGAGGGGGTTGACACCGGGGAGCTGTTTTTT. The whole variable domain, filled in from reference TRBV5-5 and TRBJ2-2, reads DAGVTQSPTHLIKTRGQQVTLRCSPISGHKSVSWYQQVLGQGPQFIFQYYEKEERGRGNFPDRFSARQFPNYSSELNVNALLLGDSALYLCASSVMEGVDTGELFFGEGSRLTVL.

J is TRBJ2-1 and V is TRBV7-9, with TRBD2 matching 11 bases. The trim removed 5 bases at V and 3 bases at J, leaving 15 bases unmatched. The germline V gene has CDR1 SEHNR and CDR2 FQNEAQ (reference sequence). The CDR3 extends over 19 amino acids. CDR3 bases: TGTGCCAGCAGCCCATCCGTCCCCTCACTAGCGGGAGTCTACAATGAGCAGTTCTTC. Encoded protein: CASSPSVPSLAGVYNEQFF.